The present T cell receptor beta chain was sequenced within a study of CD4 T cells in relation to SARS-CoV-2 and coronaviruses. Study information: Convalescent donors were aged about 20 to 72, with median around 40 years. Two subjects were Hispanic; patients were 8 males and a handful of females. Whole-study results and caveats: This crossreactivity analysis covered spike protein alone, no other viral proteins.

Regarding this clone: Its antigen is currently unknown.

CDR3 length equals 13 residues. The V gene's germline CDR1 is MDHEN and CDR2 SYDVKM. V dropped 3 bases and J dropped 4 bases, with 8 bases sitting between them. Profiled with immunoSEQ multiplex PCR; TCRdb holds only in-frame clones, not every one. There are about 56,000 clones in the sample; 92% occur only once, and 0.4% lies in the top ten. The source is an adult with COVID-19. Sequenced: naive CD4+ T cells from PBMCs. Specified subset: naive CD4+ T cells isolated by negative enrichment. The chain is built from TRBV28 and TRBJ2-3, with D perhaps matching TRBD1 (5 bases). The CDR3 sequence: CASSLQGPDTQYF. Here the CDR3 DNA reads TGTGCCAGCAGTTTGCAGGGTCCAGATACGCAGTATTTT.